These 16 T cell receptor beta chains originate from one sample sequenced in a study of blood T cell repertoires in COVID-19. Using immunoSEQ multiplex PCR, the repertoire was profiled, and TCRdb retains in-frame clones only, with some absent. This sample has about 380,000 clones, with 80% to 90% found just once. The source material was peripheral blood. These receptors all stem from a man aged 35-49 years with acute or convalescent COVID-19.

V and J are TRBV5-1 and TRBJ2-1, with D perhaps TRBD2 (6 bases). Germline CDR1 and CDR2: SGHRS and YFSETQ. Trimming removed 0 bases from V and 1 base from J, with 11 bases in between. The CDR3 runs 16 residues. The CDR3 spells CASSLAGVSSYNEQFF. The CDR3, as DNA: TGCGCCAGCAGCTTGGCGGGAGTCTCATCCTACAATGAGCAGTTCTTC.

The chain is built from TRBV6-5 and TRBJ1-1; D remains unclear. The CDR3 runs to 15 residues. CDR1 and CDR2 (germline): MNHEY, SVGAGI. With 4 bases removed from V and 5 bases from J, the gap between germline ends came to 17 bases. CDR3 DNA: TGTGCCAGCAGTTTTGCAAGACCAGGTAGTACTGAAGCTTTCTTT. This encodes CASSFARPGSTEAFF.

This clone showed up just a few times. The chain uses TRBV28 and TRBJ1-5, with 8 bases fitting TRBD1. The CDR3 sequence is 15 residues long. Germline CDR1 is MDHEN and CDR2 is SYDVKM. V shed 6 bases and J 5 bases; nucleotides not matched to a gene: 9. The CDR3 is CASSPRQGIHQPQHF. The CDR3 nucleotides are TGTGCCAGCAGCCCCAGACAGGGGATACATCAGCCCCAGCATTTT.

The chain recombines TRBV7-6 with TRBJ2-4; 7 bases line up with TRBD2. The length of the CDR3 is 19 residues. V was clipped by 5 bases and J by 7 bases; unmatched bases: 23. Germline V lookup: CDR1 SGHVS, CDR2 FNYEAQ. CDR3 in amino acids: CASSPRSVAGSGEMNIQYF. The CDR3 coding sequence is TGTGCCAGCAGCCCCCGGAGTGTTGCGGGAAGCGGGGAGATGAACATTCAGTACTTC. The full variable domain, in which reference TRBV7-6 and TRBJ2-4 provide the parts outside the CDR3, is GAGVSQSPRYKVTKRGQDVALRCDPISGHVSLYWYRQALGQGPEFLTYFNYEAQQDKSGLPNDRFSAERPEGSISTLTIQRTEQRDSAMYRCASSPRSVAGSGEMNIQYFGAGTRLSVL.

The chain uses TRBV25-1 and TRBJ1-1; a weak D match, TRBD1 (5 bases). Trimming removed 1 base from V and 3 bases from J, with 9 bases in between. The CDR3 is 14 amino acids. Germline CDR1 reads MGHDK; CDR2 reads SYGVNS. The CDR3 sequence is CASSEWGRDTEAFF. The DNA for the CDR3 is TGTGCCAGCAGTGAATGGGGCAGGGACACTGAAGCTTTCTTT. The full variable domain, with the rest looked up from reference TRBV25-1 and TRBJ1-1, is EADIYQTPRYLVIGTGKKITLECSQTMGHDKMYWYQQDPGMELHLIHYSYGVNSTEKGDLSSESTVSRIRTEHFPLTLESARPSHTSQYLCASSEWGRDTEAFFGQGTRLTVV.

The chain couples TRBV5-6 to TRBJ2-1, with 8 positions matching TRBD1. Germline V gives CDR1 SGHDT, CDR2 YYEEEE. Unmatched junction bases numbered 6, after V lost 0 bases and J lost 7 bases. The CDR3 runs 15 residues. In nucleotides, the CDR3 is TGTGCCAGCAGCTTGGGGACAGGGATAGGGAATGAGCAGTTCTTC. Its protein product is CASSLGTGIGNEQFF.

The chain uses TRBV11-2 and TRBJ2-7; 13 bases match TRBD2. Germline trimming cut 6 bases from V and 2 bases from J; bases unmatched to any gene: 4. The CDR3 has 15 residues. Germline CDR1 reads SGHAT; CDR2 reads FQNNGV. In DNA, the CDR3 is TGTGCCAGCAGTCACGGGACTAGCGGGACCTACGAGCAGTACTTC. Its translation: CASSHGTSGTYEQYF.

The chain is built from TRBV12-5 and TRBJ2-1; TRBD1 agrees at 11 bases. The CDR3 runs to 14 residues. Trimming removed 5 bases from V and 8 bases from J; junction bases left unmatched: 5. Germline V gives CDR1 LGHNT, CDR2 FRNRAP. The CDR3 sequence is CASGAGTGGDEQFF. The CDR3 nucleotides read TGTGCTAGTGGTGCCGGGACAGGGGGGGATGAGCAGTTCTTC.

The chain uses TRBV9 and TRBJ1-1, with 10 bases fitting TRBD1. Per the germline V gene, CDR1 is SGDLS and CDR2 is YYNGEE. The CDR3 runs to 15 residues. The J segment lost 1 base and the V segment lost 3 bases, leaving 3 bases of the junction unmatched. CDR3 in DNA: TGTGCCAGCAGCGCGCGGACAGGGGGGAACACTGAAGCTTTCTTT. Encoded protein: CASSARTGGNTEAFF.

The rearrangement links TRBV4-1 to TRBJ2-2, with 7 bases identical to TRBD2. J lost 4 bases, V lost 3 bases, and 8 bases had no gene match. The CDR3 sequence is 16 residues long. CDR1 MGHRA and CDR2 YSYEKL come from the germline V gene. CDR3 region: CASSQGWGGRTGELFF. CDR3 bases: TGCGCCAGCAGCCAGGGATGGGGAGGGCGCACCGGGGAGCTGTTTTTT.

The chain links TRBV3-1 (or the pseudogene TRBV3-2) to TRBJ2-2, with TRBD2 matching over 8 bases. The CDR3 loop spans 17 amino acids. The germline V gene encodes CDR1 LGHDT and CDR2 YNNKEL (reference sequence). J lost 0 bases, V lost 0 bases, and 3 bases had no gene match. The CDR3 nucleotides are TGTGCCAGCAGCCAAGATCCGGGACTAGCGAACACCGGGGAGCTGTTTTTT. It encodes CASSQDPGLANTGELFF.

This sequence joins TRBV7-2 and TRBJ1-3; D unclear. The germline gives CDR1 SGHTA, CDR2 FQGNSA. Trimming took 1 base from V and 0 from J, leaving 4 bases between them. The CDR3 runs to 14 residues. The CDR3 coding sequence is TGTGCCAGCAGCTTAGGACACTCTGGAAACACCATATATTTT. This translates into CASSLGHSGNTIYF.

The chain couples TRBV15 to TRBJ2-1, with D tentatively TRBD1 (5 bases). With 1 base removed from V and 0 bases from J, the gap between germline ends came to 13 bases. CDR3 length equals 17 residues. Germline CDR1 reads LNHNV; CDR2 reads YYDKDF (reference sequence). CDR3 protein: CATSRGRQTSSYNEQFF. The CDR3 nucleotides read TGTGCCACCAGCAGAGGAAGACAGACAAGCTCCTACAATGAGCAGTTCTTC. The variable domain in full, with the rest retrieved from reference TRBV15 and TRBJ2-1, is DAMVIQNPRYQVTQFGKPVTLSCSQTLNHNVMYWYQQKSSQAPKLLFHYYDKDFNNEADTPDNFQSRRPNTSFCFLDIRSPGLGDTAMYLCATSRGRQTSSYNEQFFGPGTRLTVL.

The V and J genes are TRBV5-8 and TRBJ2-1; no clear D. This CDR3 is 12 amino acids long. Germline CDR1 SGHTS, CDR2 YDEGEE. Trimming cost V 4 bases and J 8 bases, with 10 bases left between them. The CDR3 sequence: CASSRVPDEQFF. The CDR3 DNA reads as TGTGCCAGCAGCCGGGTGCCCGATGAGCAGTTCTTC.

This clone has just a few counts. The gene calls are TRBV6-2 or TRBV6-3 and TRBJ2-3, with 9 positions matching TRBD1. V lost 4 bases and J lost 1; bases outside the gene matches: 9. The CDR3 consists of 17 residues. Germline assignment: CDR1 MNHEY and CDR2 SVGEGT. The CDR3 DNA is TGTGCCAGCAGTTCCCCCGTCAGGACAGGGGGCACAGATACGCAGTATTTT. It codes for CASSSPVRTGGTDTQYF.

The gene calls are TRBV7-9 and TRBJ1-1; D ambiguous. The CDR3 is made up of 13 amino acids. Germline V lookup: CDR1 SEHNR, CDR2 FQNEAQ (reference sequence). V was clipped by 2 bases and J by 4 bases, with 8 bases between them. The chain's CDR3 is CASSLWRVTEAFF. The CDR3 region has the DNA TGTGCCAGCAGCTTATGGAGGGTCACTGAAGCTTTCTTT.